The 8 T cell receptor beta chains given below trace back to one sample, sequenced in a study of regulatory T cells in long-lasting Graves disease. Arm-PCR with iRepertoire HTBI primers amplified the CDR3 regions for these TCR beta libraries. Each CDR3 protein gets one entry after TCRdb re-called the multiplex PCR reads with MiXCR. Of 310,000 or so distinct CDR3 sequences listed, around a fifth were seen once; the top ten hold less than 30%. Time point given: persistent/refractory GD, antithyroid drugs over 5 years with positive TRAb. PBMC-extracted RNA yielded the TCR library. Sequencing was performed on peripheral blood mononuclear cells (PBMCs), taken when the disease was refractory, from a patient treated with antithyroid drugs. The source of these receptors is a female donor with Graves disease.

This chain connects TRBV4-2 to TRBJ1-4; 7 nucleotides match TRBD1. The CDR3 runs 17 residues. CDR1 and CDR2 (germline): LGHNA, YNFKEQ. The ends lost 0 bases at V and 8 bases at J; junction bases unmatched: 12. The CDR3 protein is CASSQENSRSRGEKLFF. CDR3 in DNA: TGTGCCAGCAGCCAAGAAAACAGTCGAAGCAGGGGGGAAAAACTGTTTTTT.

This clonotype was counted many times. A junction end diverges from the germline sequence, so it may reflect a read error. The chain carries TRBV28 and TRBJ2-7; 12 positions agree with TRBD2. The CDR3 spans 15 residues. Germline V gene data show CDR1 as MDHEN and CDR2 as SYDVKM. The CDR3 sequence is CASRGLAGGIYEQYF. Written as DNA, the CDR3 is TGTGCCAGCAGAGGGCTAGCGGGAGGGATCTACGAGCAGTATTTC.

J is TRBJ2-5 and V is TRBV28; 15 bases align to TRBD2. The CDR3 is 19 amino acids. CDR1 is MDHEN and CDR2 is SYDVKM in the germline V gene. V was pared by 5 bases and J by 1 base, with 11 bases of the junction left unmatched. The CDR3 DNA follows: TGTGCCAGCAGTACCACGGGACTAGCGGGAGGTCTATCCCAAGAGACCCAGTACTTC. Translation: CASSTTGLAGGLSQETQYF.

This clonotype has a count of ten or more. The chain uses TRBV6-1 and TRBJ2-7; no clear D gene. V lost 8 bases to trimming and J lost 6 bases, with 20 bases between them. The CDR3 totals 14 residues. The V gene's germline CDR1 is MNHNS and CDR2 SASEGT. CDR3 loop: CASAMPLTKGEQYF. The CDR3 bases are TGTGCCAGCGCGATGCCCCTAACTAAGGGCGAGCAGTACTTC.

This clonotype occurred many times. The chain combines TRBV20-1 with TRBJ1-2; no firm D call. Trimming left V 3 bases short and J 2 bases short, with 10 bases between. Germline V gene sequence: CDR1 DFQATT, CDR2 SNEGSKA (reference sequence). CDR3 length equals 13 residues. CDR3 loop: CSASRQANYGYTF. DNA for the CDR3: TGCAGTGCTAGCAGGCAGGCAAACTATGGCTACACCTTC.

This chain links TRBV15 with TRBJ1-5; 7 bases agree with TRBD1. J lost 7 bases, V lost 0 bases, and 3 bases had no gene match. CDR1 is LNHNV, CDR2 YYDKDF, per germline (reference sequence). CDR3 length: 14 amino acids. The CDR3 DNA reads as TGTGCCACCAGCAGAGACAGGGGGAGGCAGCCCCAGCATTTT. Its translation is CATSRDRGRQPQHF.

Many counts were recorded for this clonotype. The V and J genes are TRBV7-2 and TRBJ1-5; D call uncertain. Germline loops: CDR1 SGHTA, CDR2 FQGNSA. The germline V and J ends were trimmed by 5 bases and 0 bases, with 14 bases remaining between them. The CDR3 contains 16 residues. The DNA for the CDR3 is TGTGCCAGCAGCCCTCCTCCAGGCAGTAGCAATCAGCCCCAGCATTTT. Translated: CASSPPPGSSNQPQHF.

J is TRBJ1-4 and V is TRBV20-1; 8 nucleotides agree with TRBD1. This CDR3 comprises 13 residues. Per germline, CDR1 DFQATT and CDR2 SNEGSKA (reference sequence). The CDR3 loop is CGSPRGPGEKLFF. As DNA, the CDR3 is TGCGGCTCGCCCAGGGGGCCAGGAGAAAAACTGTTTTTT.